Given below is one T cell receptor beta chain in context. The data were obtained in a study of technical replicates of blood from several donors. Assay: immunoSEQ multiplex PCR; the TCRdb copy retains only in-frame clones and omits some. The data show some 60,000 clones, about 95% seen once. The receptor's source is a human donor in good health. Some clones in this sample may be carry-over from other donors' samples. The sample consisted of PBMCs.

CDR3 loop: CASQSGLMNTEAFF. In DNA, the CDR3 is TGTGCCAGCCAAAGCGGGCTAATGAACACTGAAGCTTTCTTT. The chain carries TRBV10-3 and TRBJ1-1; D not resolved. The CDR3 spans 14 residues. V shed 10 bases and J shed 0 bases, with 15 bases lying between them. Germline V gives CDR1 ENHRY, CDR2 SYGVKD.